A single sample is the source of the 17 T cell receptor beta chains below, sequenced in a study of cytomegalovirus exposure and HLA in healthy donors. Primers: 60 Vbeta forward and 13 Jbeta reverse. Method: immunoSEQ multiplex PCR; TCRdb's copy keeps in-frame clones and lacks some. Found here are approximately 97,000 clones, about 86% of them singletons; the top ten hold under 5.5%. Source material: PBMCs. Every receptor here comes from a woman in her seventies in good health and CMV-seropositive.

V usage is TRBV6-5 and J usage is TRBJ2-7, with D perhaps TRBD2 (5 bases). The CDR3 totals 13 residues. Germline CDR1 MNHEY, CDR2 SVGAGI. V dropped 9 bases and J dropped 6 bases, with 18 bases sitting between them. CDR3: CASQALLEGEQYF. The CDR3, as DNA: TGTGCCAGTCAGGCCCTCCTCGAGGGCGAGCAGTACTTC.

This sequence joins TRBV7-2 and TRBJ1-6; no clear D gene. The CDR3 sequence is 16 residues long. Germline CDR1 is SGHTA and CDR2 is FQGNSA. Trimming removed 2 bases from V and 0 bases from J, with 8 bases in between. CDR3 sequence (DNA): TGTGCCAGCAGCTTATCACAGAGCTCCTATAATTCACCCCTCCACTTT. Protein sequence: CASSLSQSSYNSPLHF. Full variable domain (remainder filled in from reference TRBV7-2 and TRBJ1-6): GAGVSQSPSNKVTEKGKDVELRCDPISGHTALYWYRQSLGQGLEFLIYFQGNSAPDKSGLPSDRFSAERTGGSVSTLTIQRTQQEDSAVYLCASSLSQSSYNSPLHFGNGTRLTVT.

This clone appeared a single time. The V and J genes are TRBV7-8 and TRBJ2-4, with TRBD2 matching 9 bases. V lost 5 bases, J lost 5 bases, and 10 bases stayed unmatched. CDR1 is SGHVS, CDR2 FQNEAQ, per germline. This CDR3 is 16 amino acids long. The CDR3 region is CASSAPGLAVENIQYF. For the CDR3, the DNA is TGTGCCAGCAGCGCTCCGGGACTAGCTGTCGAAAACATTCAGTACTTC.

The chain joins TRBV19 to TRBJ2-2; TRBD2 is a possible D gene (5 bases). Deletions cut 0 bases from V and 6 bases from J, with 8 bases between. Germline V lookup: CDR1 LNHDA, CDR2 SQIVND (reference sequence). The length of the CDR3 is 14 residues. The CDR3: CASSIDPGAGELFF. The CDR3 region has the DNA TGTGCCAGTAGTATAGATCCCGGGGCCGGGGAGCTGTTTTTT.

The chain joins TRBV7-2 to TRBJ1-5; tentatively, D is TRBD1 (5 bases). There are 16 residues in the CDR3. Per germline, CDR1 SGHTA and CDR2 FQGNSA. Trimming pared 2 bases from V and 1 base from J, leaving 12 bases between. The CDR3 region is CASSLFGGMSNQPQHF. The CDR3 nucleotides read TGTGCCAGCAGCTTATTTGGGGGGATGAGCAATCAGCCCCAGCATTTT.

The CDR3 DNA reads as TGTGCCAGTAAGGTGGCAGGGGAACGGGGCTACACCTTC. Its protein product is CASKVAGERGYTF. This chain uses TRBV19 with TRBJ1-2, with a weak D call TRBD1 (6 bases). Germline V gene lookup returns CDR1 LNHDA and CDR2 SQIVND (reference sequence). The CDR3 contains 13 residues. The V end was cut by 7 bases, the J end by 8 bases, with 17 bases between.

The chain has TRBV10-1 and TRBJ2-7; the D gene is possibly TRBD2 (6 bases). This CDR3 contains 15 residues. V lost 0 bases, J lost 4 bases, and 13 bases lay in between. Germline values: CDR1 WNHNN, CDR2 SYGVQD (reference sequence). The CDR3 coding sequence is TGCGCCAGCAGTGAGTCGGGCACTAGCTGGTACGAGCAGTACTTC. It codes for CASSESGTSWYEQYF.

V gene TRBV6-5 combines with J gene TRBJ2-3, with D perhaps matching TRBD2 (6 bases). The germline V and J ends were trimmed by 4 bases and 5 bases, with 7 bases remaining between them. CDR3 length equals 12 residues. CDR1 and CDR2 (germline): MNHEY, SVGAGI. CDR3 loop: CASSWGEDTQYF. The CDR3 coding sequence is TGTGCCAGCAGTTGGGGGGAAGATACGCAGTATTTT.

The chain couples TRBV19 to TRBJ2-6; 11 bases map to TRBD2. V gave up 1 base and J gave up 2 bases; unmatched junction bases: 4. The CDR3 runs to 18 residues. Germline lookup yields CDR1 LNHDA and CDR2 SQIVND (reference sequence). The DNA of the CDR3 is TGTGCCAGTAGTATAGGAACTAGCGGGAGTGCTGGGGCCAACGTCCTGACTTTC. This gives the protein CASSIGTSGSAGANVLTF.

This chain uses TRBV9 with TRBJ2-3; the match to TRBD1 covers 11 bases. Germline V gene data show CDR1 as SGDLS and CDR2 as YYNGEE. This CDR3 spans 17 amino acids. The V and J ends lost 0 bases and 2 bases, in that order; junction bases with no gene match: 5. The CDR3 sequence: CASSVDGTGGFTDTQYF. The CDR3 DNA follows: TGTGCCAGCAGCGTAGATGGGACAGGGGGTTTCACAGATACGCAGTATTTT.

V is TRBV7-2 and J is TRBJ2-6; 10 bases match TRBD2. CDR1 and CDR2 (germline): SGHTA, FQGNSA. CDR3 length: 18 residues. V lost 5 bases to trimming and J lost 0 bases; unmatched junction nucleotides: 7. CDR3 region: CASSLLGLAASGANVLTF. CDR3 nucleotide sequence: TGTGCCAGCAGCCTGCTAGGACTAGCGGCCTCTGGGGCCAACGTCCTGACTTTC.

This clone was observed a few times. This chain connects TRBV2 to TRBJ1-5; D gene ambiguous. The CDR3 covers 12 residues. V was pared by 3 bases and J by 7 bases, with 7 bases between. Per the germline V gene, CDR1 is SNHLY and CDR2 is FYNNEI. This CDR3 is CASSETEQPQHF. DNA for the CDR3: TGTGCCAGCAGTGAGACGGAGCAGCCCCAGCATTTT.

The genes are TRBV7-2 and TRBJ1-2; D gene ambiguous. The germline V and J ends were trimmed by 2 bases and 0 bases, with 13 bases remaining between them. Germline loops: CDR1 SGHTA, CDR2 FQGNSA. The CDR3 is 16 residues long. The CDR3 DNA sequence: TGTGCCAGCAGCTTACGTGGTGGCAGAACTAACTATGGCTACACCTTC. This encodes CASSLRGGRTNYGYTF.

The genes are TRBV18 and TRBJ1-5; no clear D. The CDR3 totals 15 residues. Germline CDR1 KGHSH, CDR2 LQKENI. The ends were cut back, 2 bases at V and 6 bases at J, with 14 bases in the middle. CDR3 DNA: TGTGCCAGCTCACCATCGGAGGGCTGGATTCAGCCCCAGCATTTT. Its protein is CASSPSEGWIQPQHF.

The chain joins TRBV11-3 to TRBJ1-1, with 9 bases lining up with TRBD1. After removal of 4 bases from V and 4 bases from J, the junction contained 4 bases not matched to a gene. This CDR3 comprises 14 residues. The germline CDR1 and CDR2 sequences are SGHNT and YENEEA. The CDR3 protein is CASSSRQGVTEAFF. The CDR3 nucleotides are TGTGCCAGCAGCTCTCGACAGGGGGTCACTGAAGCTTTCTTT.

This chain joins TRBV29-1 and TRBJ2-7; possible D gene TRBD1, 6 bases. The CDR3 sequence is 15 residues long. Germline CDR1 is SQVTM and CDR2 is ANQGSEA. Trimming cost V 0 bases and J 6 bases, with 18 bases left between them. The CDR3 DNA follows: TGCAGCGTTGAAGAGGGGTACAGGGCTCCGGGCGAGCAGTACTTC. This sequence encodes CSVEEGYRAPGEQYF.

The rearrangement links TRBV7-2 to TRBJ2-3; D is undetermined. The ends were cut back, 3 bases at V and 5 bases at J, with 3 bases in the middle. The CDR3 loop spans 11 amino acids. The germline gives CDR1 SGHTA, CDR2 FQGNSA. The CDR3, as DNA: TGTGCCAGCAGCTTTAAAGATACGCAGTATTTT. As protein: CASSFKDTQYF.